This TCR beta chain appears in the sequencing data of a study of cytomegalovirus exposure and HLA in healthy donors. Turning to the study itself: The study's early data release held roughly 90 million unique TCRs from HLA-typed donors. The study's findings and limits: The study recorded more than 150 TCR beta chains that were cytomegalovirus-associated. In an earlier analysis, about 87% or about 30%: the productive usage of most TCR beta V segments.

Germline V gene data show CDR1 as SGHVS and CDR2 as FNYEAQ. The CDR3 has 17 amino acids. J was trimmed by 10 bases and V by 1 base; bases with no gene match: 13. A note on this clone: Its specificity is not known.

The PCR ran on 60 Vbeta and 13 Jbeta primers. Sequencing was performed with immunoSEQ multiplex PCR; in TCRdb, only in-frame clones are kept and a portion is missing. The sample has approximately 150,000 clones; approximately 84% are singletons. The receptor comes from a woman in her forties in good health and CMV-seronegative. Source material: PBMCs. V is TRBV7-6 and J is TRBJ2-1; 10 bases match TRBD2. The CDR3 nucleotides read TGTGCCAGCAGCTTAGAAGCGGGAGGGCCCTCTACTGCGGAGCAGTTCTTC. Protein: CASSLEAGGPSTAEQFF.